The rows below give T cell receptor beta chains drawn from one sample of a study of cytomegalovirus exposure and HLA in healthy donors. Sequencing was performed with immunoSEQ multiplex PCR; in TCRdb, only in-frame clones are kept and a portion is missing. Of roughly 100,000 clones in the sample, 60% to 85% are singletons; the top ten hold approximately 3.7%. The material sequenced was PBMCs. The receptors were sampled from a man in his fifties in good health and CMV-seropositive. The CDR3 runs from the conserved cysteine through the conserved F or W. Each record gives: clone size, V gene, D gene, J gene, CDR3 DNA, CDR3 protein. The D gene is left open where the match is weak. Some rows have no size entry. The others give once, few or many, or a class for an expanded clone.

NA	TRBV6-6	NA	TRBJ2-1	TGTGCCAGCAGTTCCCCCACTGGCAGGTCAGAGCAGTTCTTC	CASSSPTGRSEQFF
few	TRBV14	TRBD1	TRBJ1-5	TGTGCCAGCAGCCAAGGGTGGGCAGGGGGGAATCAGCCCCAGCATTTT	CASSQGWAGGNQPQHF
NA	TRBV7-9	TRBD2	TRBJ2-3	TGTGCCAGCAGCTTAGCAGCGGGAGATTCAGATACGCAGTATTTT	CASSLAAGDSDTQYF
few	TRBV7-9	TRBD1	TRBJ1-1	TGTGCCAGCAGCTCGACAGGGGCGGTCGGCACTGAAGCTTTCTTT	CASSSTGAVGTEAFF
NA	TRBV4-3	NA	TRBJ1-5	TGCGCCAGCAGCCAAGCCCCGAATCAGCCCCAGCATTTT	CASSQAPNQPQHF
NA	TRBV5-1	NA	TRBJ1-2	TGCGCCAGCAGCGGTAGACAGCACCTTGGTGGCTACACCTTC	CASSGRQHLGGYTF
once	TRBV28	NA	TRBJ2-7	TGTGCCAGCAGTCTTTCCTCCCTCCGGCAGTACTTC	CASSLSSLRQYF
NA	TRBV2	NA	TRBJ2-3	TGTGCCAGCAGTGGACTCGGAGATACGCAGTATTTT	CASSGLGDTQYF
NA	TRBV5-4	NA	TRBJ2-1	TGTGCCAGCAGCGGCCCGAGCGCCTACAATGAGCAGTTCTTC	CASSGPSAYNEQFF
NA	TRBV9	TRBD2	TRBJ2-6	TGTGCCAGCAGCGTAGGAATAGCGGGAGGATCTGGGGCCAACGTCCTGACTTTC	CASSVGIAGGSGANVLTF
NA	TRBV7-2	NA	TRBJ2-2	TGTGCCAGCAGCCTACACCAGGGTCCCGGGGAGCTGTTTTTT	CASSLHQGPGELFF
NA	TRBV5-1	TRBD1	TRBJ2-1	TGCGCCAGCAGCTACTCCGGGACAGGAGCTTCCAATGAGCAGTTCTTC	CASSYSGTGASNEQFF
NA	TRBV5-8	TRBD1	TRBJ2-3	TGTGCCAGCAGCTGGACAGGAAAGGGAGTCACAGATACGCAGTATTTT	CASSWTGKGVTDTQYF
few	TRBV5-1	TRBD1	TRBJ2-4	TGCGCCAGCAGCCACGGGACAGACCTGGTGGGGGACGGCAAAAACATTCAGTACTTC	CASSHGTDLVGDGKNIQYF
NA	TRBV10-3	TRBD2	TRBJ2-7	TGTGCCATCAGGACAGGGGGGACTAGCGGACGAAATTACGAGCAGTACTTC	CAIRTGGTSGRNYEQYF
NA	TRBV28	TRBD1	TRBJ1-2	TGTGCCAGCAGTTCGGGACAGGGTGACTATGGCTACACCTTC	CASSSGQGDYGYTF
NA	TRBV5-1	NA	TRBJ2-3	TGCGCCAGCAGCTCCGTTTCCACAGATACGCAGTATTTT	CASSSVSTDTQYF
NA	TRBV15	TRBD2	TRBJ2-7	TGTGCCACCAGCAGGGCTAGCGGGAGGGCCGTGGTTTACGAGCAGTACTTC	CATSRASGRAVVYEQYF
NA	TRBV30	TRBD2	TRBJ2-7	TGTGCCTGGAGTGTCGGGGGGAGAATCTACGAGCAGTACTTC	CAWSVGGRIYEQYF
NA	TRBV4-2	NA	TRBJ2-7	TGTGCCAGCAGCCAAGATCTGCGGGATTCCTACGAGCAGTACTTC	CASSQDLRDSYEQYF
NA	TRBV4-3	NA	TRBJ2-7	TGCGCCAGCAGCCAAGTTCACTCCATCTCCTACGAGCAGTACTTC	CASSQVHSISYEQYF
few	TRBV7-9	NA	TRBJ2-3	TGTGCCAGCAGCGTGGGGGAGGCAGATACGCAGTATTTT	CASSVGEADTQYF
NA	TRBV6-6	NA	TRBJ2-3	TGTGCCAGCAGTTACTTGGCAGGGGGGACAGATACGCAGTATTTT	CASSYLAGGTDTQYF
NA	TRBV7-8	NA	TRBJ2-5	TGTGCCAGCAGCTTCGGAGGGTGGGTGGAACAAGAGACCCAGTACTTC	CASSFGGWVEQETQYF
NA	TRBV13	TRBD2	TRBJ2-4	TGTGCCAGCAGCTTAGGCCTCATGGGGCCGGGGGGCATTCAGTACTTC	CASSLGLMGPGGIQYF
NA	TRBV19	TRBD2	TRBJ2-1	TGTGCCAGTAGGCCGGGACTAGCGGGAGTTGAGCAGTTCTTC	CASRPGLAGVEQFF
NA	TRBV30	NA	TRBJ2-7	TGTGCCTGGAGTGCACTACGGGAGTGGGGAGAGCAGTACTTC	CAWSALREWGEQYF
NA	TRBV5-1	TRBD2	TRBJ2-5	TGCGCCAGCAGCTTGGGACTAGCCGGGGAGACCCAGTACTTC	CASSLGLAGETQYF
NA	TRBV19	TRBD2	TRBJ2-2	TGTGCCAGTACCGTGCGGGAGGTCCGCAGTGGGGAGCTGTTTTTT	CASTVREVRSGELFF
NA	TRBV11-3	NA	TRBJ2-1	TGTGCCAGCAGCTTAGAGACAGGACCCTACAATGAGCAGTTCTTC	CASSLETGPYNEQFF
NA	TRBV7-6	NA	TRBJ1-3	TGTGCCAGCAGCCCAACCCGGACAGCTCTCTCTGGAAACACCATATATTTT	CASSPTRTALSGNTIYF
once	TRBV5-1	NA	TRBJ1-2	TGCGCCACCAACCCCGGGACATCCGATGATGGCTACACCTTC	CATNPGTSDDGYTF
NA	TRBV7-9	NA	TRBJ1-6	TGTGCCAGCAGCTTGGGGTCCTCGGGGAATTCACCCCTCCACTTT	CASSLGSSGNSPLHF
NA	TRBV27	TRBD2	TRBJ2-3	TGTGCCAGCAGTTTAGTAGCGGGTGGCACAGATACGCAGTATTTT	CASSLVAGGTDTQYF
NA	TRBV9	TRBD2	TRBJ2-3	TGTGCCAGCAGCGTAGGGAGGTTAGCGGGAGACCCTAGCACAGATACGCAGTATTTT	CASSVGRLAGDPSTDTQYF
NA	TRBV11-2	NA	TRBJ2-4	TGTGCCAGCAGCTTCAGGGATCCCAAAAACATTCAGTACTTC	CASSFRDPKNIQYF
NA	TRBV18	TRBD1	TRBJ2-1	TGTGCCAGCTCACCGGGACAGGGGGCTTACAATGAGCAGTTCTTC	CASSPGQGAYNEQFF
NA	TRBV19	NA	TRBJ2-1	TGTGCCAGTAATGGGGCAGGCTATGAGCAGTTCTTC	CASNGAGYEQFF
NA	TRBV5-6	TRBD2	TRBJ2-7	TGTGCCAGCAGCTTGGTTGGGAGGGGAGGCGACGAGCAGTACTTC	CASSLVGRGGDEQYF
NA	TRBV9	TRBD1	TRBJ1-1	TGTGCCAGCAGCCCACGGACAGGGGGCACTGAAGCTTTCTTT	CASSPRTGGTEAFF
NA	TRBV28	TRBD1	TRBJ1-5	TGTGCCAGCAGACCAGACAGGGGGAGCAATCAGCCCCAGCATTTT	CASRPDRGSNQPQHF